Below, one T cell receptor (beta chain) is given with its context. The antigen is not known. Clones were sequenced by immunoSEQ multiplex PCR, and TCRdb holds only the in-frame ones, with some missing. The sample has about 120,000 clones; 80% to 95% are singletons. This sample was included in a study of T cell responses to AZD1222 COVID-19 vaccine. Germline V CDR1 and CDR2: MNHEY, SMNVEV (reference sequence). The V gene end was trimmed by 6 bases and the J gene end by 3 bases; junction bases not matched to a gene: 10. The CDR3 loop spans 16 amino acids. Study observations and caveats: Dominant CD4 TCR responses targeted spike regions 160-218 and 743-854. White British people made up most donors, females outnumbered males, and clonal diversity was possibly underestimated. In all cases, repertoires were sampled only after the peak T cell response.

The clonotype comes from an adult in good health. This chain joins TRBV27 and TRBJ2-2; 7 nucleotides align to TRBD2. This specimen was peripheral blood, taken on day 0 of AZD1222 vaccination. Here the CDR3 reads CASSLQAGVYTGELFF. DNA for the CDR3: TGTGCCAGCAGCCTACAGGCGGGAGTCTACACCGGGGAGCTGTTTTTT.